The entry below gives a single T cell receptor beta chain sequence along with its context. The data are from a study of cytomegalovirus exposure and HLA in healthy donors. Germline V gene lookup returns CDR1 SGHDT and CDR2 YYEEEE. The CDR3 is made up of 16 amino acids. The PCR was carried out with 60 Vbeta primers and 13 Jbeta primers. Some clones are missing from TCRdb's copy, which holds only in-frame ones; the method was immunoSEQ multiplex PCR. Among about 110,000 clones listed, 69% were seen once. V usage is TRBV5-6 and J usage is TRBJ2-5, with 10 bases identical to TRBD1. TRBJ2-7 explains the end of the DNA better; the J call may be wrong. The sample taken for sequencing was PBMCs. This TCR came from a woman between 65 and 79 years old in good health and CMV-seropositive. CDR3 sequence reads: CASSLGQGAGYHEQYF. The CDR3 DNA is TGTGCCAGCAGCTTGGGACAGGGGGCGGGTTACCACGAGCAGTACTTC.